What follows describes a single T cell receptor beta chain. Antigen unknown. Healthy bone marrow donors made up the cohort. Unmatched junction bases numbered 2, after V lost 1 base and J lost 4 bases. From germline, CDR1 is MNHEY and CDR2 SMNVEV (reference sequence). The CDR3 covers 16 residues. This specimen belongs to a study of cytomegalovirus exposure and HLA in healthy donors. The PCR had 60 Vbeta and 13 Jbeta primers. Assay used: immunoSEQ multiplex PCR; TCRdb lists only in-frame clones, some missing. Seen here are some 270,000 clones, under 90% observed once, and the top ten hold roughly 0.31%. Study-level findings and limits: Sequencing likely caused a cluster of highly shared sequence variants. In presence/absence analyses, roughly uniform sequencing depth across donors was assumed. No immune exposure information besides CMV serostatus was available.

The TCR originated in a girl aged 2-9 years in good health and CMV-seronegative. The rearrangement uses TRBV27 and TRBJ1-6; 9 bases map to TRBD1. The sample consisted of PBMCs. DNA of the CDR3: TGTGCCAGCAGTTTATTAGGACAGGGGTATAATTCACCCCTCCACTTT. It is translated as CASSLLGQGYNSPLHF.